Here is one T cell receptor (beta chain) with its context. Trimming removed 4 bases from V and 8 bases from J, with 15 bases in between. This CDR3 is built from 14 residues. Germline V gene sequence: CDR1 SGHTA, CDR2 FQGTGA. As originally analysed: Reference gene primer amplification yielded estimated nucleated cell counts. Produced via immunoSEQ multiplex PCR; TCRdb's table is partial and in-frame only. The V and J calls and clone size come from that table; D and trimming were worked out from the DNA. Of approximately 240,000 clones in the sample, 87% are singletons; the top ten hold over 9.5%. These data come from a study of blood T cell repertoires in COVID-19. For the study at large: COVID-19 samples from acute and convalescent phases originated in the United States, Italy and Spain. PBMCs, B-cell-depleted T cells, or T cells provided the cDNA or gDNA that made up the material.

This sequence was found in a young woman who had recovered from COVID-19. Sequenced input: peripheral blood. The V call is TRBV7-3, the J call TRBJ2-1; a possible D gene is TRBD2 (6 bases). The DNA for the CDR3 is TGTGCCAGCAGCTCCGTGCTAGCGATGGATGAGCAGTTCTTC. It translates to CASSSVLAMDEQFF.